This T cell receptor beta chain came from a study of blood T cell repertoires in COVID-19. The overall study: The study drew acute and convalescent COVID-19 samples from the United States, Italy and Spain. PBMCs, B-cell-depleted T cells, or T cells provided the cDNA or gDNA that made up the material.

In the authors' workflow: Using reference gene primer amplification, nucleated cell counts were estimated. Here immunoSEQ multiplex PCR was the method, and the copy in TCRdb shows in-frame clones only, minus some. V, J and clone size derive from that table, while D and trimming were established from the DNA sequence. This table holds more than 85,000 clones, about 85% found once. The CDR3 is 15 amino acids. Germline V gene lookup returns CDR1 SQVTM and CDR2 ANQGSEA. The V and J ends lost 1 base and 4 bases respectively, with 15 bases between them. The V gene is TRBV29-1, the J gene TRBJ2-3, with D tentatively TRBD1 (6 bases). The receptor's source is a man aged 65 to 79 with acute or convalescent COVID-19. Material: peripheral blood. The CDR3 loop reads CSVEGGPGVADTQYF. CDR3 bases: TGCAGCGTTGAAGGCGGGCCAGGGGTGGCAGATACGCAGTATTTT.